These 7 T cell receptor beta chains were sequenced from one sample in a study of T-cell reconstitution after alpha-beta-depleted transplantation in children. Unique molecular identifiers tagged the TCRbeta library. A single record per CDR3 protein comes from TCRdb applying MiXCR to the PCR reads. The repertoire has about 340,000 distinct CDR3 sequences, 10% of them found once; the top ten carry around 2.5%. This specimen was PBMCs from the stem cell graft donor, taken from the stem cell graft. These receptors were obtained from a human donor who donated a stem cell graft to a child with acute lymphoblastic leukemia.

The CDR3 is CASSLVWREEVDEQFF. The CDR3 nucleotides read TGTGCCAGCAGCTTGGTTTGGCGGGAGGAGGTCGATGAGCAGTTCTTC. The chain uses TRBV5-6 and TRBJ2-1; 8 nucleotides line up with TRBD2. The J segment lost 8 bases and the V segment lost 0 bases, leaving 10 bases of the junction unmatched. Germline V gene data show CDR1 as SGHDT and CDR2 as YYEEEE. The CDR3 runs to 16 residues.

This clonotype was counted a few times. V and J are TRBV20-1 and TRBJ2-5; D might be TRBD1 (5 bases). Germline V gives CDR1 DFQATT, CDR2 SNEGSKA (reference sequence). This CDR3 comprises 14 residues. Trimming cost V 3 bases and J 2 bases, with 13 bases left between them. The CDR3 loop is CSASIGRTQETQYF. The DNA for the CDR3 is TGCAGTGCTAGTATAGGACGGACACAAGAGACCCAGTACTTC.

About this clonotype: At one end, the junction sequence differs from germline, possibly due to a read error. The chain links TRBV12-3 or TRBV12-4 to TRBJ2-1; TRBD1 might be the D (6 bases). This CDR3 contains 17 residues. In DNA, the CDR3 is TGTGCCAGCAGTTTAATTCAGGGGTCCTTCTTCGACAATGAGCATTTCTTC. Its protein product is CASSLIQGSFFDNEHFF.

In this sample, this clonotype turned up a few times. This chain uses TRBV2 with TRBJ1-1, with D uncertain. Germline V gene sequence: CDR1 SNHLY, CDR2 FYNNEI. V was clipped by 8 bases and J by 2 bases, with 12 bases between them. The CDR3 is made up of 13 amino acids. In nucleotides, the CDR3 is TGTGCCAGCTCCGGGGATTACAACACTGAAGCTTTCTTT. This translates into CASSGDYNTEAFF.

This clonotype was picked up a small number of times. The gene calls are TRBV4-1 and TRBJ1-2; 8 bases fit TRBD1. The CDR3 is made up of 13 amino acids. Germline-derived CDR1 and CDR2 are MGHRA and YSYEKL. The trim removed 0 bases at V and 11 bases at J, leaving 5 bases unmatched. CDR3 bases: TGCGCCAGCAGCCAAGAACAGGGGGGGGATTACACCTTC. This codes for CASSQEQGGDYTF.

The V call is TRBV7-3, the J call TRBJ2-2, with TRBD2 matching over 14 bases. The CDR3 sequence is 16 residues long. Germline assignment: CDR1 SGHTA and CDR2 FQGTGA. J gave up 13 bases and V 5 bases, and 12 bases lay outside the gene matches. The CDR3 DNA is TGTGCCAGCAGCATAGCCGGGACTAGCGGGAGTTTAGGGCTGTTTTTT. Translation gives CASSIAGTSGSLGLFF.

The chain carries TRBV11-2 and TRBJ2-1, with 14 bases that match TRBD2. The CDR3 has 18 residues. Germline CDR1 and CDR2: SGHAT and FQNNGV. J was trimmed by 8 bases and V by 7 bases; bases with no gene match: 16. The CDR3 bases are TGTGCCAGCATTCTAGGCCCGGGACTAGCGGGAGTGGGGGATGAGCAGTTCTTC. Translated, it gives CASILGPGLAGVGDEQFF.